This TCR beta chain derives from a study of blood T cell repertoires in COVID-19. Study-wide context: Samples came from the United States, Italy and Spain, spanning acute and convalescent COVID-19. The analysed material was cDNA or gDNA that came from T cells, B-cell-depleted T cells, or PBMCs.

Clones were read by immunoSEQ multiplex PCR, and TCRdb kept only the in-frame ones, dropping some. The repertoire consists of some 76,000 clones, with about 90% occurring once and the leading ten covering roughly 5.8%. Sequencing was performed on peripheral blood. The sequence was obtained from a human donor in a cohort sampled during active COVID-19.

The CDR3 bases are TGTGCCAGCAGCTCAGGACAGGGGGACACTGAAGCTTTCTTT. This codes for CASSSGQGDTEAFF. The chain couples TRBV7-9 to TRBJ1-1; 10 positions agree with TRBD1. The germline CDR1 and CDR2 sequences are SEHNR and FQNEAQ (reference sequence). The V gene end was trimmed by 4 bases and the J gene end by 3 bases; junction bases not matched to a gene: 2. The CDR3 is 14 residues long.